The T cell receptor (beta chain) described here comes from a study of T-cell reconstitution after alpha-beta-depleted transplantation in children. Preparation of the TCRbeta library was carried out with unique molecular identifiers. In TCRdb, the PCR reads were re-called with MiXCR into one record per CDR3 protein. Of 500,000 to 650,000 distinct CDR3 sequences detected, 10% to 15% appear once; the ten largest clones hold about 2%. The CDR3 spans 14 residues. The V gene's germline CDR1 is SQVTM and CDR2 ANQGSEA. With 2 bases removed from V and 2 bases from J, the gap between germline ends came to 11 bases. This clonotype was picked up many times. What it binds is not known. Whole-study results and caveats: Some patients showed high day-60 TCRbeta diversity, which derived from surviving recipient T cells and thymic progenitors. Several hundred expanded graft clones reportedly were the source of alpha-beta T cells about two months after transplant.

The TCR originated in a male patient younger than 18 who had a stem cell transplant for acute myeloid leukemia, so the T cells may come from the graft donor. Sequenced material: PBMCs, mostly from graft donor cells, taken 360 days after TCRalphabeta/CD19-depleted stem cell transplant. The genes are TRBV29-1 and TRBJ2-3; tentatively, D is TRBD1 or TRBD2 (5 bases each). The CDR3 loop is CSVESGRITDTQYF. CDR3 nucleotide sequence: TGCAGCGTTGAATCGGGACGGATCACAGATACGCAGTATTTT.